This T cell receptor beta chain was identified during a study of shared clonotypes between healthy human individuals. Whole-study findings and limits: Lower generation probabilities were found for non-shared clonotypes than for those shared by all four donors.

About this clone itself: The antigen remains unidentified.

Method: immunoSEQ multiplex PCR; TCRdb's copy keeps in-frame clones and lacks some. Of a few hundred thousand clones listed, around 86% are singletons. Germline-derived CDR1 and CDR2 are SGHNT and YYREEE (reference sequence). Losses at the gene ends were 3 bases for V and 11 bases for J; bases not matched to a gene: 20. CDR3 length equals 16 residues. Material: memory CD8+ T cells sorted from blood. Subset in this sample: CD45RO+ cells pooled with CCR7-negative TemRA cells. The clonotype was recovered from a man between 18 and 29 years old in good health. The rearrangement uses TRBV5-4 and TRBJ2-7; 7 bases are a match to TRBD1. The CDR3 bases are TGTGCCAGCAGCTGGATACCGGACAGGACCCCTTCAAGAAAGTACTTC. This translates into CASSWIPDRTPSRKYF.